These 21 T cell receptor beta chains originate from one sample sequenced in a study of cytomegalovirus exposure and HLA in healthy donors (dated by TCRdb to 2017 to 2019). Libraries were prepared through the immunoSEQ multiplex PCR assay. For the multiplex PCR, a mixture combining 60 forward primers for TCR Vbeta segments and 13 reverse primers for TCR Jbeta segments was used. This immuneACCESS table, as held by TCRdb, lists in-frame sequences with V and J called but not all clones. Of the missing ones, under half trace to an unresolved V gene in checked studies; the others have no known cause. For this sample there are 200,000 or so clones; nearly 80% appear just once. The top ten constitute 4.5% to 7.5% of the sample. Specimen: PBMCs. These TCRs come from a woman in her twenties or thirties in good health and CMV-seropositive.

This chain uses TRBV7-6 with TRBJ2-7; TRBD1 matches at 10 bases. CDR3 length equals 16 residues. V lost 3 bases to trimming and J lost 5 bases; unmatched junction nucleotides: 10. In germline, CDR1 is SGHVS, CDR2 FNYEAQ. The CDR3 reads CASSFSAGTGADEQYF. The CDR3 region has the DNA TGTGCCAGCAGCTTCAGCGCCGGGACAGGGGCGGACGAGCAGTACTTC.

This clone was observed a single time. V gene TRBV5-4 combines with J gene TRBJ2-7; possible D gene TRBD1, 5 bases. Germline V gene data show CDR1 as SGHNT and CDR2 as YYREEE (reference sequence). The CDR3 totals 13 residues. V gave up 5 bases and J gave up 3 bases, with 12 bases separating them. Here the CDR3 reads CASSEQGYYEQYF. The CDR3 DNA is TGTGCCAGCAGTGAGCAGGGATACTACGAGCAGTACTTC.

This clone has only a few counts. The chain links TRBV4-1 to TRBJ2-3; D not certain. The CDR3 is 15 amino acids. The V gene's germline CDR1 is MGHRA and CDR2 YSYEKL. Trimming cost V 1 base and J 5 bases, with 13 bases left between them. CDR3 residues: CASSQAPTRLDTQYF. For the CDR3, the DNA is TGCGCCAGCAGCCAAGCGCCGACAAGGCTAGATACGCAGTATTTT.

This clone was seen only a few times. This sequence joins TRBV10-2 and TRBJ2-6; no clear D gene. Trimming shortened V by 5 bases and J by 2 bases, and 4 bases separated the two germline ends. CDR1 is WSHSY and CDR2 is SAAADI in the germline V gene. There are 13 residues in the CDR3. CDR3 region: CASSLPGANVLTF. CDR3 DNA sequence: TGCGCCAGCAGTCTTCCTGGGGCCAACGTCCTGACTTTC.

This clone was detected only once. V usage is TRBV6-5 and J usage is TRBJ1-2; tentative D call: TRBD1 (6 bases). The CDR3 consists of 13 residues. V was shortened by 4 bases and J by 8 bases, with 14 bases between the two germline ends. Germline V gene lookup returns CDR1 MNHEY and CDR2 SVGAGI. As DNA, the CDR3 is TGTGCCAGCAGTTTAAACAGGGTTGAGGGCTACACCTTC. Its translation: CASSLNRVEGYTF.

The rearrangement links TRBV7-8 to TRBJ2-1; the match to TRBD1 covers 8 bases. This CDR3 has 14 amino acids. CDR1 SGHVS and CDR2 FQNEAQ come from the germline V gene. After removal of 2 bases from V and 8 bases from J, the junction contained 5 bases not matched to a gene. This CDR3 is CASSLWTGTDEQFF. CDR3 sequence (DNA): TGTGCCAGCAGCTTATGGACAGGGACGGATGAGCAGTTCTTC.

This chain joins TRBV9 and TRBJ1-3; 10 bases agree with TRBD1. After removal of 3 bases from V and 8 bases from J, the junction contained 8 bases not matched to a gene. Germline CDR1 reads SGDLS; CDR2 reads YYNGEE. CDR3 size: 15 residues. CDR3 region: CASSAGTGVTDTIYF. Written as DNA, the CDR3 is TGTGCCAGCAGCGCCGGGACAGGGGTGACGGACACCATATATTTT.

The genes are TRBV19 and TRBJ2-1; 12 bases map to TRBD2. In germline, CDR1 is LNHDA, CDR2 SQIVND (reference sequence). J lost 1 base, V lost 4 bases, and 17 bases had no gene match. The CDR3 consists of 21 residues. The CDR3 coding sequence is TGTGCCAGTAGTACCCCCGACTCCGGGACTAGCGGGCTCCTGTCCTACAATGAGCAGTTCTTC. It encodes CASSTPDSGTSGLLSYNEQFF. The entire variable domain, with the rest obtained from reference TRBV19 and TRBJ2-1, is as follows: DGGITQSPKYLFRKEGQNVTLSCEQNLNHDAMYWYRQDPGQGLRLIYYSQIVNDFQKGDIAEGYSVSREKKESFPLTVTSAQKNPTAFYLCASSTPDSGTSGLLSYNEQFFGPGTRLTVL.

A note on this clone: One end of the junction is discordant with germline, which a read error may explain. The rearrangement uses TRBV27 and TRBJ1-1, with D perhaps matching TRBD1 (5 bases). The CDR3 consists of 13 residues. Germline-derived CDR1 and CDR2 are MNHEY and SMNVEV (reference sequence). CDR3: CASSQEWGTEAFF. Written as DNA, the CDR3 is TGTGCCAGCAGTCAAGAATGGGGCACTGAAGCTTTTTTT.

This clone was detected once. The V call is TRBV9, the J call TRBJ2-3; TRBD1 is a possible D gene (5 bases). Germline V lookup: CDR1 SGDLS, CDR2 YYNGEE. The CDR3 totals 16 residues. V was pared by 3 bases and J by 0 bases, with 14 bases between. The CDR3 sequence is CASSGTGFTSTDTQYF. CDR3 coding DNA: TGTGCCAGCAGCGGAACAGGATTTACTAGCACAGATACGCAGTATTTT.

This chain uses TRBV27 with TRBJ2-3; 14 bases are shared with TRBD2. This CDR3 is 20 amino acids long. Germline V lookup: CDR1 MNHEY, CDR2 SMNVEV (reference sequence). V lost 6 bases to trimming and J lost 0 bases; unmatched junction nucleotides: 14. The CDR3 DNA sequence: TGTGCCAGCAGGAGACTAGCGGGAGGGCCAATTGGCGGAAGCACAGATACGCAGTATTTT. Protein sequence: CASRRLAGGPIGGSTDTQYF.

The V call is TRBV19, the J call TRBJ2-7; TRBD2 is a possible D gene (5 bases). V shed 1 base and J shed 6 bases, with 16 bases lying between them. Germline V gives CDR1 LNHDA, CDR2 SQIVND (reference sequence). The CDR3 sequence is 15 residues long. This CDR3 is CASSIGGGLGTEQYF. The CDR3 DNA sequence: TGTGCCAGTAGTATAGGCGGCGGACTGGGCACCGAGCAGTACTTC. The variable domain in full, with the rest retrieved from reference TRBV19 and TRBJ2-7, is DGGITQSPKYLFRKEGQNVTLSCEQNLNHDAMYWYRQDPGQGLRLIYYSQIVNDFQKGDIAEGYSVSREKKESFPLTVTSAQKNPTAFYLCASSIGGGLGTEQYFGPGTRLTVT.

CDR3 DNA sequence: TGTGCCAGTAGCTCAAGGACAGCTCCAACCGGGGAGCTGTTTTTT. It encodes CASSSRTAPTGELFF. The gene calls are TRBV19 and TRBJ2-2; the D gene is possibly TRBD1 (6 bases). Germline CDR1 is LNHDA and CDR2 is SQIVND (reference sequence). V was pared by 6 bases and J by 5 bases, with 16 bases between. The CDR3 totals 15 residues.

CDR3: CASSLRLAGGGTDTQYF. CDR3 nucleotides: TGTGCCAGCAGCTTAAGGCTAGCGGGGGGTGGCACAGATACGCAGTATTTT. The V gene is TRBV7-3, the J gene TRBJ2-3; 11 positions agree with TRBD2. The CDR3 covers 17 residues. Trimming cost V 1 base and J 1 base; bases outside gene matches: 4. The germline gives CDR1 SGHTA, CDR2 FQGTGA.

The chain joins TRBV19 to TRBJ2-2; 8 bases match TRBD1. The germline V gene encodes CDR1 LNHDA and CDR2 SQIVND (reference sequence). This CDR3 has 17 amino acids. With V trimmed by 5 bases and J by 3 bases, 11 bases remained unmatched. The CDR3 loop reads CASSSSLTGVYTGELFF. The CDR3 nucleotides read TGTGCCAGTAGTTCCTCGTTGACAGGGGTTTACACCGGGGAGCTGTTTTTT. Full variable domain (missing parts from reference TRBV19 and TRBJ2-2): DGGITQSPKYLFRKEGQNVTLSCEQNLNHDAMYWYRQDPGQGLRLIYYSQIVNDFQKGDIAEGYSVSREKKESFPLTVTSAQKNPTAFYLCASSSSLTGVYTGELFFGEGSRLTVL.

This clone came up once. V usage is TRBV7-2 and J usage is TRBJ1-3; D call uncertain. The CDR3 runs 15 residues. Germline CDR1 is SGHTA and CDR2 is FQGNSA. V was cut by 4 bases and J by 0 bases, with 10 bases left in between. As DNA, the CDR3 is TGTGCCAGCAGCTCTAGACTCCGCTCTGGAAACACCATATATTTT. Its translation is CASSSRLRSGNTIYF.

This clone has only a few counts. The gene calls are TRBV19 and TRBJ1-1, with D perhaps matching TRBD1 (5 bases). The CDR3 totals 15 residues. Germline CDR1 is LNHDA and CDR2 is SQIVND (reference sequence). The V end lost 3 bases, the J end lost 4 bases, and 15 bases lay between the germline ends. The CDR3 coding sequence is TGTGCCAGTAGTATCCTGCGGGGGACGGGCACTGAAGCTTTCTTT. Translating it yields CASSILRGTGTEAFF.

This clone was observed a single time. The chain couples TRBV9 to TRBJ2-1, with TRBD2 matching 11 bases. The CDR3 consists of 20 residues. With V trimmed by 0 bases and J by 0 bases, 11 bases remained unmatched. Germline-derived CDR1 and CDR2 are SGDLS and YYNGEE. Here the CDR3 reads CASSVAQRTSGWSSYNEQFF. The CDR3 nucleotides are TGTGCCAGCAGCGTAGCTCAGAGGACTAGCGGGTGGAGCTCCTACAATGAGCAGTTCTTC.

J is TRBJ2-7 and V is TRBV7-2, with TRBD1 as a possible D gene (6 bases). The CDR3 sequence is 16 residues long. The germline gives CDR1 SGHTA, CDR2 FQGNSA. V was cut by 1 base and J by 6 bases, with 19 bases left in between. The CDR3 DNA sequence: TGTGCCAGCAGCTTAGGGCTAACCAGGGGTCTTCGCGAGCAGTACTTC. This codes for CASSLGLTRGLREQYF.

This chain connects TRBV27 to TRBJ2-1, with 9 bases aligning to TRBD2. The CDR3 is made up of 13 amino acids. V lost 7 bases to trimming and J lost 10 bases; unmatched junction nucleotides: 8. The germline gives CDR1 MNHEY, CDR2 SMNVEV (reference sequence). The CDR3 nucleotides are TGTGCCAGCAAGAGTAGCGGGAGCGGCGAGCAGTTCTTC. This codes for CASKSSGSGEQFF.

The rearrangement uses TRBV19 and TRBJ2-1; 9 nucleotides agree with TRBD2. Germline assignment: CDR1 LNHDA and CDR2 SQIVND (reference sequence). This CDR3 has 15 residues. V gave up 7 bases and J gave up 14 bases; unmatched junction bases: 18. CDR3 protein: CASKFGNSLAGAEFF. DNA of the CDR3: TGTGCCAGTAAGTTCGGAAACTCCTTAGCGGGAGCCGAGTTCTTC.